The 13 T cell receptor beta chains reported below all come from one sample, sequenced in a study of vaccination effects on CD4 cells after COVID-19. The antigens of these receptors remain unknown. Sequencing was performed with immunoSEQ multiplex PCR; in TCRdb, only in-frame clones are kept and a portion is missing. Among tens of thousands of clones listed, around 69% were seen once. Prior to sequencing, the ViraFEST assay stimulated PBMC with viral peptide pools, which expanded the antigen-specific CD4+ T cells. The authors isolated CD4+ T cells after about 10 days of culture. Vaccinated participants had no history of SARS-CoV-2 infection and tested negative for nucleocapsid antibodies. The source material was CD4+ T cells from PBMCs cultured with HCoV-NL63 spike peptides, sampled before COVID-19 vaccination. These receptors were taken from a human donor who received a COVID-19 vaccine.

This rearrangement joins TRBV4-1 to TRBJ1-1; D may be TRBD1 (5 bases). Germline V gene data show CDR1 as MGHRA and CDR2 as YSYEKL. The CDR3 runs 14 residues. V was shortened by 1 base and J by 7 bases, with 13 bases between the two germline ends. CDR3 sequence (DNA): TGCGCCAGCAGCCAAGCACCCAGGGTGAGTGAAGCTTTCTTT. Translating it yields CASSQAPRVSEAFF.

V is TRBV6-5 and J is TRBJ2-7, with a tentative D call TRBD2 (5 bases). Germline CDR1 and CDR2: MNHEY and SVGAGI. CDR3 length equals 13 residues. V was pared by 7 bases and J by 0 bases, with 10 bases between. CDR3: CASTLRDSYEQYV. DNA of the CDR3: TGTGCCAGCACTCTACGGGACTCCTACGAGCAGTACGTC.

This sequence joins TRBV18 and TRBJ1-4; D not certain. Germline V gene sequence: CDR1 KGHSH, CDR2 LQKENI. The CDR3 runs 13 residues. Trimming shortened V by 5 bases and J by 0 bases, and 4 bases separated the two germline ends. The CDR3 nucleotides read TGTGCCAGCTCATACTCAACTAATGAAAAACTGTTTTTT. The encoded protein is CASSYSTNEKLFF.

CDR3 sequence (DNA): TGTGCCACCAGTGCTTCCCAGGTACGGGGACAGAGAAACACCATATATTTT. Amino acids: CATSASQVRGQRNTIYF. The chain joins TRBV24-1 to TRBJ1-3; 7 positions agree with TRBD1. With V trimmed by 5 bases and J by 5 bases, 14 bases remained unmatched. Germline V gene data show CDR1 as KGHDR and CDR2 as SFDVKD. The CDR3 loop spans 17 amino acids.

The chain joins TRBV10-1 to TRBJ2-7, with D possibly matching TRBD2 (6 bases). This CDR3 is 14 amino acids long. The ends were cut back, 4 bases at V and 0 bases at J, with 10 bases in the middle. Germline CDR1 and CDR2: WNHNN and SYGVQD (reference sequence). The CDR3 region has the DNA TGCGCCAGCAGTGCCGGGGGAAGCTCCTACGAGCAGTACGTC. Protein sequence: CASSAGGSSYEQYV.

The chain carries TRBV10-2 and TRBJ2-2; perhaps TRBD1 as D (6 bases). Trimming took off 5 bases at V and 0 bases at J, with 7 bases between the two ends. Germline V gives CDR1 WSHSY, CDR2 SAAADI. The CDR3 contains 14 residues. The DNA of the CDR3 is TGCGCCAGCAGTCGGACAGCGAACACCGGGGAGCTGTTTTTT. Amino acids: CASSRTANTGELFF.

The chain is built from TRBV19 and TRBJ1-5; D ambiguous. CDR3 length equals 12 residues. Germline CDR1 is LNHDA and CDR2 is SQIVND (reference sequence). Trimming shortened V by 3 bases and J by 4 bases, and 4 bases separated the two germline ends. The CDR3 sequence: CASSIGNQPQHF. The DNA of the CDR3 is TGTGCCAGTAGTATTGGGAATCAGCCCCAGCATTTT. Full variable domain (rest looked up from reference TRBV19 and TRBJ1-5): DGGITQSPKYLFRKEGQNVTLSCEQNLNHDAMYWYRQDPGQGLRLIYYSQIVNDFQKGDIAEGYSVSREKKESFPLTVTSAQKNPTAFYLCASSIGNQPQHFGDGTRLSIL.

The chain has TRBV7-9 and TRBJ1-4, with 7 positions matching TRBD1. The CDR3 totals 19 residues. The J segment lost 0 bases and the V segment lost 5 bases, leaving 15 bases of the junction unmatched. Per the germline V gene, CDR1 is SEHNR and CDR2 is FQNEAQ (reference sequence). The CDR3 region has the DNA TGTGCCAGCAGCCCGAGGTGGTGGGGGGACAGAGCAACTAATGAAAAACTGTTTTTT. This encodes CASSPRWWGDRATNEKLFF.

This clone appeared a single time. The chain recombines TRBV9 with TRBJ2-1; a possible D gene is TRBD2 (6 bases). Trimming pared 3 bases from V and 0 bases from J, leaving 13 bases between. The CDR3 sequence is 16 residues long. Germline lookup yields CDR1 SGDLS and CDR2 YYNGEE. CDR3 protein: CASSAKTRSSYNEQFF. The CDR3 nucleotides are TGTGCCAGCAGCGCCAAGACTAGGAGCTCCTACAATGAGCAGTTCTTC.

The V call is TRBV30, the J call TRBJ1-2; D call uncertain. CDR1 GTSNPN and CDR2 SVGIG come from the germline V gene (reference sequence). The CDR3 sequence is 13 residues long. The V and J ends lost 0 bases and 7 bases respectively, with 12 bases between them. The DNA for the CDR3 is TGTGCCTGGAGTGTAGCCTTAGAGGGTGGCTACACCTTC. Protein sequence: CAWSVALEGGYTF.

The chain has TRBV5-1 and TRBJ2-1, with D possibly being TRBD1 (5 bases). The germline V gene has CDR1 SGHRS and CDR2 YFSETQ. Trimming shortened V by 2 bases and J by 9 bases, and 18 bases separated the two germline ends. The CDR3 contains 15 residues. CDR3 bases: TGCGCCAGCAGCTTCGCCCAGGGAAGTGGTAGTGAGCAGTTCTTC. Translation: CASSFAQGSGSEQFF.

This chain links TRBV4-3 with TRBJ1-2, with a tentative D call TRBD1 (6 bases). CDR3 length equals 13 residues. V was clipped by 3 bases and J by 8 bases, with 13 bases between them. Per the germline V gene, CDR1 is LGHNA and CDR2 is YSLEER. The CDR3 is CASSQNRALGYTF. DNA for the CDR3: TGCGCCAGCAGCCAGAACAGGGCATTGGGCTACACCTTC.

The gene calls are TRBV28 and TRBJ1-2, with a possible D match to TRBD1 (6 bases). Looked up from germline, CDR1 is MDHEN and CDR2 is SYDVKM. Trimming took off 6 bases at V and 3 bases at J, with 11 bases between the two ends. The CDR3 has 13 residues. In DNA, the CDR3 is TGTGCCAGCAGGCCCGGACAGCACTATGGCTACACCTTC. Residues: CASRPGQHYGYTF.